This entry is about one T cell receptor beta chain. Its antigen is unknown. A sample-barcoded 5' primer and a J-beta primer mix were used in a second PCR of roughly 7 to 11 cycles. A tag from a template-switch adaptor with 12 random nucleotides marked each cDNA molecule. TCRdb re-analysed the 5' RACE reads in MiXCR, keeping a single row per CDR3 protein. In the table there are about 680,000 distinct CDR3 sequences, 49% of which are singletons. This CDR3 has 16 residues. V trimming: 3 bases; J trimming: 7 bases; junction bases outside the gene matches: 18. Germline CDR1 is DFQATT and CDR2 is SNEGSKA (reference sequence). These data are taken from a study of blood T cells in healthy people across ages. The people who gave samples were healthy Caucasians from Russia, aged roughly 6 to 90. Every sample gave at least 5 micrograms of total RNA when it was extracted. Study findings and constraints: Measured against age, TCR beta diversity per million T cells decreased in a roughly linear manner.

The chain carries TRBV20-1 and TRBJ2-7; 7 bases map to TRBD1. The source material was blood. This TCR was sampled from a woman aged 60-70 years in good health. The CDR3 is CSARVLDRVRDNEQYF. As DNA, the CDR3 is TGCAGTGCTAGGGTACTCGACAGGGTCAGGGACAATGAGCAGTACTTC.